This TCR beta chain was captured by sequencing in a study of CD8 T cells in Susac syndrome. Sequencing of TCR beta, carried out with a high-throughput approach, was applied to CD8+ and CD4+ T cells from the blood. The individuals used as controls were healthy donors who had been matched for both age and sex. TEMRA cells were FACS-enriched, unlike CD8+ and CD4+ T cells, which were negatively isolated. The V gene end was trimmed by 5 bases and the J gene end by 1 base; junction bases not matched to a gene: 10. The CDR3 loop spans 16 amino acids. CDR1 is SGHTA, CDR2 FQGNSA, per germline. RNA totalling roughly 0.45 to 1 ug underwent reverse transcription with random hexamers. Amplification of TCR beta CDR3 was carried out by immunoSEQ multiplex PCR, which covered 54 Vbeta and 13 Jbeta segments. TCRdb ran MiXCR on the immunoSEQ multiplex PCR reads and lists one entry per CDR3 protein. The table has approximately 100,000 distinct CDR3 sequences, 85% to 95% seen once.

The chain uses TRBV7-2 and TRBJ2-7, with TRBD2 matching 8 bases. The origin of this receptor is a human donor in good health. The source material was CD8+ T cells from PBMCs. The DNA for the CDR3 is TGTGCCAGCAGCCCTCGAGGCGGGGGGATTTCCTACGAGCAGTACTTC. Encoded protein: CASSPRGGGISYEQYF.